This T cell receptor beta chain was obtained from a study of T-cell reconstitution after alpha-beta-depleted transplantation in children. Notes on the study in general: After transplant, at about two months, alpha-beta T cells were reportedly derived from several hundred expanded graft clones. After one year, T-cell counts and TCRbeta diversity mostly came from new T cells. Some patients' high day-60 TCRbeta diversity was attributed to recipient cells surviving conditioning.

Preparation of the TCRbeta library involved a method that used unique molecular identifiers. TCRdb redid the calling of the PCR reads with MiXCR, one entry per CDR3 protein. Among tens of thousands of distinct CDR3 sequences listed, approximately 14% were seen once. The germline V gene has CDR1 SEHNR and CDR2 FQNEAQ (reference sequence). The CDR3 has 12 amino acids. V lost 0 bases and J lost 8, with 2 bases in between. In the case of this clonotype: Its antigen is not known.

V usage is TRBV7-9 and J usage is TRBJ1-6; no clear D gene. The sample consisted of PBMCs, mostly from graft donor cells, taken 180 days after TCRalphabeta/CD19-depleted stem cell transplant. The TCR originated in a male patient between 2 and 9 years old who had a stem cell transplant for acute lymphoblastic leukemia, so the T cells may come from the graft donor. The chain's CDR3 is CASSLADSPLHF. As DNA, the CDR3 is TGTGCCAGCAGCTTAGCAGATTCACCCCTCCACTTT.